A single sample is the source of the 24 T cell receptor beta chains below, sequenced in a study of blood T cell repertoires in COVID-19. Assay used: immunoSEQ multiplex PCR; TCRdb lists only in-frame clones, some missing. The sample shows about 200,000 clones, roughly nine tenths of them seen only once. Sequences were obtained from peripheral blood. These receptors were collected from a woman aged 70 to 79 with acute or convalescent COVID-19.

The chain carries TRBV29-1 and TRBJ2-1; 7 bases align to TRBD1. V dropped 7 bases and J dropped 0; count of bases not matched to a gene: 6. Germline V gene lookup returns CDR1 SQVTM and CDR2 ANQGSEA. The CDR3 contains 14 residues. The CDR3 region has the DNA TGCAGCGGAAACAGGGGAAACTCCTACAATGAGCAGTTCTTC. Amino acids: CSGNRGNSYNEQFF.

This chain links TRBV7-2 with TRBJ1-5, with a weak D call TRBD1 (6 bases). The germline V gene encodes CDR1 SGHTA and CDR2 FQGNSA. V lost 8 bases to trimming and J lost 3 bases, with 11 bases between them. The length of the CDR3 is 13 residues. The CDR3 DNA sequence: TGTGCCAGCGGGGACATACCCAATCAGCCCCAGCATTTT. Translation gives CASGDIPNQPQHF.

The V call is TRBV27, the J call TRBJ2-1; 11 nucleotides agree with TRBD2. V was clipped by 5 bases and J by 0 bases; unmatched bases: 6. This CDR3 spans 17 amino acids. Germline-derived CDR1 and CDR2 are MNHEY and SMNVEV (reference sequence). The CDR3 here is CASSPGLAENSYNEQFF. In DNA, the CDR3 is TGTGCCAGCAGTCCGGGACTAGCGGAGAACTCCTACAATGAGCAGTTCTTC.

This clone has only a few counts. Other DNA sequences in this specimen translate into the identical CDR3. The CDR3 DNA reads TGTGCCAGCAGTGAAGTAGGGACAGGTCTGTCTGGGGCCAACGTCCTGACTTTC. Translated: CASSEVGTGLSGANVLTF. This chain joins TRBV6-1 and TRBJ2-6; 8 bases map to TRBD1. CDR3 size: 18 residues. The junction had 6 bases not matched to a gene; V was cut back by 1 base and J by 1 base. The germline V gene encodes CDR1 MNHNS and CDR2 SASEGT.

The chain links TRBV6-5 to TRBJ2-5; 9 nucleotides align to TRBD2. The V gene's germline CDR1 is MNHEY and CDR2 SVGAGI. J was trimmed by 5 bases and V by 4 bases; bases with no gene match: 5. The length of the CDR3 is 14 residues. This CDR3 is CASSLAGAGETQYF. Written as DNA, the CDR3 is TGTGCCAGCAGTTTAGCGGGAGCGGGGGAGACCCAGTACTTC.

The chain joins TRBV29-1 to TRBJ2-3; 7 bases line up with TRBD2. CDR3 length equals 14 residues. V shed 8 bases, J shed 6 bases, and the junction held 14 bases outside the gene matches. Germline V gene data show CDR1 as SQVTM and CDR2 as ANQGSEA. DNA of the CDR3: TGCAGCTCTGGAAGGGCGCAGGGAGGGGATACGCAGTATTTT. As protein: CSSGRAQGGDTQYF.

The chain is built from TRBV7-2 and TRBJ2-1; TRBD2 agrees at 12 bases. The J segment lost 7 bases and the V segment lost 6 bases, leaving 16 bases of the junction unmatched. There are 18 residues in the CDR3. Germline-derived CDR1 and CDR2 are SGHTA and FQGNSA. In DNA form, the CDR3 reads TGTGCCAGCAGGGGAGGGGGGTGGCTAGCGGGAGGGCGAAATGAGCAGTTCTTC. Its protein is CASRGGGWLAGGRNEQFF.

This clone came up a few times. The rearrangement links TRBV3-1 (or the pseudogene TRBV3-2) to TRBJ1-1, with 8 bases aligning to TRBD1. V was clipped by 4 bases and J by 5 bases; unmatched bases: 6. In germline, CDR1 is LGHDT, CDR2 YNNKEL (reference sequence). The CDR3 totals 14 residues. In DNA, the CDR3 is TGTGCCAGCAGCCTCCAGGGGGCGGGAACTGAAGCTTTCTTT. Translating it yields CASSLQGAGTEAFF.

The chain carries TRBV21-1 and TRBJ2-7; the DNA was not used to check the table's D call, TRBD1. TRBV21-1 is described as a pseudogene. The CDR3 is 14 amino acids. The CDR3 DNA reads as TGTGCCAGCAGCAGACAGGGGGCTTACTACGAGCAGTACTTC. It is translated as CASSRQGAYYEQYF.

This clone has just one count. This chain links TRBV6-2 or TRBV6-3 with TRBJ1-5, with D unresolved. CDR3 length: 15 residues. V lost 0 bases to trimming and J lost 7 bases, with 13 bases between them. Looked up from germline, CDR1 is MNHEY and CDR2 is SVGEGT. CDR3 region: CASSYSNAGGQPQHF. CDR3 coding DNA: TGTGCCAGCAGTTACTCAAACGCAGGCGGGCAGCCCCAGCATTTT.

The gene calls are TRBV18 and TRBJ2-2; 9 bases match TRBD1. V lost 3 bases to trimming and J lost 5 bases; unmatched junction nucleotides: 4. This CDR3 has 15 residues. Germline CDR1 reads KGHSH; CDR2 reads LQKENI. The chain's CDR3 is CASSPGQGRTGELFF. The CDR3 DNA reads as TGTGCCAGCTCACCGGGACAGGGAAGGACCGGGGAGCTGTTTTTT.

This chain links TRBV18 with TRBJ2-7; no clear D. Trimming pared 1 base from V and 1 base from J, leaving 8 bases between. CDR3 length: 14 residues. The germline gives CDR1 KGHSH, CDR2 LQKENI. DNA of the CDR3: TGTGCCAGCTCACCACTTGAACAGTCCTACGAGCAGTACTTC. Its translation: CASSPLEQSYEQYF.

V usage is TRBV27 and J usage is TRBJ1-2; D ambiguous. This CDR3 region has 12 residues. Trimming pared 6 bases from V and 7 bases from J, leaving 12 bases between. Germline V gives CDR1 MNHEY, CDR2 SMNVEV (reference sequence). The CDR3 region has the DNA TGTGCCAGCAGCCCCCGCGGGGTTGGCTACACCTTC. As protein: CASSPRGVGYTF.

Only one count was recorded for this clone. The chain carries TRBV2 and TRBJ1-6, with D maybe TRBD1 (5 bases). With 6 bases removed from V and 7 bases from J, the gap between germline ends came to 19 bases. Germline lookup yields CDR1 SNHLY and CDR2 FYNNEI. This CDR3 region has 16 residues. The CDR3 loop reads CASSPDGGRGNSPLHF. Written as DNA, the CDR3 is TGTGCCAGCAGCCCTGACGGAGGACGGGGGAATTCACCCCTCCACTTT.

This chain links TRBV3-1 (or the pseudogene TRBV3-2) with TRBJ2-2; TRBD1 matches at 9 bases. The V segment lost 2 bases and the J segment 1 base; nucleotides outside the gene matches: 5. CDR1 LGHDT and CDR2 YNNKEL come from the germline V gene (reference sequence). There are 17 residues in the CDR3. The CDR3 here is CASSQLQGARNTGELFF. DNA of the CDR3: TGTGCCAGCAGCCAATTACAGGGGGCAAGGAACACCGGGGAGCTGTTTTTT.

This chain connects TRBV7-2 to TRBJ1-6; no clear D. The CDR3 runs 14 residues. V was cut by 7 bases and J by 8 bases, with 15 bases left in between. Germline lookup yields CDR1 SGHTA and CDR2 FQGNSA. CDR3 nucleotides: TGTGCCAGCACAACCGGGTTGCCGCATTCACCCCTCCACTTT. It translates to CASTTGLPHSPLHF.

The table lists this clone with a few counts. V usage is TRBV29-1 and J usage is TRBJ1-3; D uncertain. This CDR3 has 14 amino acids. Trimming left V 4 bases short and J 2 bases short, with 12 bases between. Germline V gene sequence: CDR1 SQVTM, CDR2 ANQGSEA. In DNA, the CDR3 is TGCAGCGTTGCCCCTGACGGGACTGGAAACACCATATATTTT. Translating gives CSVAPDGTGNTIYF.

This clone occurred a few times. This chain uses TRBV27 with TRBJ2-7; 15 bases align to TRBD2. Germline V gene data show CDR1 as MNHEY and CDR2 as SMNVEV (reference sequence). V lost 5 bases to trimming and J lost 4 bases; unmatched junction nucleotides: 3. There are 15 residues in the CDR3. The CDR3 region has the DNA TGTGCCAGCAGTCACGGGACTAGCGGGGGGTACGAGCAGTACTTC. Translating it yields CASSHGTSGGYEQYF.

The rearrangement links TRBV28 to TRBJ1-2; 8 bases agree with TRBD1. Germline V gene data show CDR1 as MDHEN and CDR2 as SYDVKM. The CDR3 is 14 residues long. After removal of 5 bases from V and 8 bases from J, the junction contained 10 bases not matched to a gene. DNA of the CDR3: TGTGCCAGCAGTCCCTTCGACAGGGGAAGGGGCTACACCTTC. This encodes CASSPFDRGRGYTF.

This sequence joins TRBV6-5 and TRBJ1-1, with TRBD1 matching over 7 bases. There are 14 residues in the CDR3. J lost 4 bases, V lost 4 bases, and 6 bases had no gene match. In germline, CDR1 is MNHEY, CDR2 SVGAGI. The CDR3 protein is CASSSETGTTEAFF. The CDR3 region has the DNA TGTGCCAGCAGTTCGGAGACAGGGACCACTGAAGCTTTCTTT.

The J gene is TRBJ1-1, the V gene TRBV24-1; 12 nucleotides line up with TRBD1. V lost 5 bases and J lost 1; bases outside the gene matches: 7. The CDR3 is 17 amino acids. CDR1 is KGHDR and CDR2 is SFDVKD in the germline V gene. Written as DNA, the CDR3 is TGTGCCACCAGTGTCGGGACAGGGGGCGGTCGGAACACTGAAGCTTTCTTT. Its protein is CATSVGTGGGRNTEAFF.

V usage is TRBV6-5 and J usage is TRBJ1-4, with D maybe TRBD1 (5 bases). The CDR3 consists of 13 residues. The V gene's germline CDR1 is MNHEY and CDR2 SVGAGI. The germline V and J ends were trimmed by 1 base and 6 bases, with 6 bases remaining between them. CDR3 nucleotide sequence: TGTGCCAGCAGTTACTTCAGGGATGAAAAACTGTTTTTT. Translating it yields CASSYFRDEKLFF.

This clone was observed a handful of times. The chain recombines TRBV7-9 with TRBJ1-6, with D perhaps matching TRBD1 (5 bases). The germline CDR1 and CDR2 sequences are SEHNR and FQNEAQ (reference sequence). The CDR3 has 12 residues. V was cut by 10 bases and J by 7 bases, with 11 bases left in between. CDR3 DNA: TGTGCCACTAGGGAGGGGAATTCACCCCTCCACTTT. As protein: CATREGNSPLHF.

The V and J genes are TRBV3-1 (or the pseudogene TRBV3-2) and TRBJ1-6; D uncertain. The CDR3 covers 15 residues. The V end lost 1 base, the J end lost 11 bases, and 15 bases lay between the germline ends. The V gene's germline CDR1 is LGHDT and CDR2 YNNKEL (reference sequence). In DNA, the CDR3 is TGTGCCAGCAGCCAAGTGGGCGCGGGTGAGACACCCCTCCACTTT. The encoded protein is CASSQVGAGETPLHF.